This is a list of T cell receptor beta chains from one sample in a study of cytomegalovirus exposure and HLA in healthy donors. Assay used: immunoSEQ multiplex PCR; TCRdb lists only in-frame clones, some missing. The sample lists about 160,000 clones; 80% to 90% were seen once. The sequenced sample was PBMCs. The receptors were sampled from a woman aged 18-29 years in good health and CMV-seronegative. Each CDR3 is given with its conserved first and last residue. The D gene is left open where the match is weak. The size field is filled for only some rows; it gives once, few, many or a size class.

D gene	V gene	clone size	J gene	CDR3 DNA	CDR3 protein
TRBD2	TRBV5-8	-	TRBJ2-7	TGTGCCAGCAGCTTGGCCCCTAGCGGGGGGTACGAGCAGTACTTC	CASSLAPSGGYEQYF
-	TRBV15	-	TRBJ1-5	TGTGCCACCAGCAACCGCGACAGAAGGGGCAATCAGCCCCAGCATTTT	CATSNRDRRGNQPQHF
-	TRBV19	once	TRBJ1-2	TGTGCCAGTAGTATTTTCCTCGAGGACAGCCGATATGGCTACACCTTC	CASSIFLEDSRYGYTF
TRBD1	TRBV7-9	-	TRBJ2-5	TGTTCCAGCAGCTTAGGGGACAGGGGCCGCCAAGAGACCCAGTACTTC	CSSSLGDRGRQETQYF
TRBD2	TRBV5-1	-	TRBJ2-5	TGCGCCAGCAGCTTGGCTGGGACTAGCGGGACACAAGAGACCCAGTACTTC	CASSLAGTSGTQETQYF
TRBD1	TRBV18	-	TRBJ1-3	TGTGCCAGCTCACCGTGGGACAGCCGAAACACCATATATTTT	CASSPWDSRNTIYF
TRBD2	TRBV7-3	-	TRBJ2-1	TGTGCCAGCAGCCCCCCGGGGACTAGCTCCTACAATGAGCAGTTCTTC	CASSPPGTSSYNEQFF
-	TRBV11-2	-	TRBJ1-3	TGTGCCAGCAGCTTAGAGGGGGCAGGGTTCTTCTCTGGAAACACCATATATTTT	CASSLEGAGFFSGNTIYF
-	TRBV4-2	-	TRBJ1-1	TGTGCCAGCAGCCACAATCTGGAGACTGAAGCTTTCTTT	CASSHNLETEAFF
TRBD1	TRBV7-6	-	TRBJ2-7	TGTGCCAGCAGCTTAGCCGGGACAGGGGGCGCGTACGAGCAGTACTTC	CASSLAGTGGAYEQYF
TRBD2	TRBV30	-	TRBJ2-5	TGTGCCTGGTCGGGGGGGAAGAAAGAGACCCAGTACTTC	CAWSGGKKETQYF
-	TRBV28	-	TRBJ2-3	TGTGCCAGCAGCCCCATACATTATACGCAGTATTTT	CASSPIHYTQYF
-	TRBV7-8	-	TRBJ2-2	TGTGCCAGCAGCTTAGTTTCCGCGAACACCGGGGAGCTGTTTTTT	CASSLVSANTGELFF
TRBD2	TRBV7-6	-	TRBJ2-5	TGTGCCAGCAGCCAGGGGACTAGCGCGCAAGAGACCCAGTACTTC	CASSQGTSAQETQYF
TRBD1	TRBV2	-	TRBJ1-1	TGTGCCAGCAGTGGGGGGACAGGGGAATTAACTGAAGCTTTCTTT	CASSGGTGELTEAFF
TRBD2	TRBV5-1	few	TRBJ2-7	TGCGCCAGCAGCTCCGGACTAGCGGGGACCTACGAGCAGTACTTC	CASSSGLAGTYEQYF
TRBD1	TRBV2	-	TRBJ1-2	TGTGCCAGCAGTGCGTATGAGGGGGCCGTCTATGGCTACACCTTC	CASSAYEGAVYGYTF
TRBD1	TRBV7-2	-	TRBJ1-2	TGTGCCAGCAGCTCCATTACAGGGGTGGCCTATGGCTACACCTTC	CASSSITGVAYGYTF
TRBD1	TRBV2	few	TRBJ1-1	TGTGCCAGCAGTGATCGTGCAGGGGGAAACACTGAAGCTTTCTTT	CASSDRAGGNTEAFF
TRBD1	TRBV6-1	-	TRBJ1-1	TGTGCCAGCAGTTTTGGGGACAGAGAGAACACTGAAGCTTTCTTT	CASSFGDRENTEAFF
-	TRBV9	-	TRBJ2-7	TGTGCCAGCAGCCCCGGGGGCGAGCAGTACTTC	CASSPGGEQYF
-	TRBV5-1	-	TRBJ2-3	TGCGCCAGCAGCTACGAGGGACTCGCAGATACGCAGTATTTT	CASSYEGLADTQYF
-	TRBV30	few	TRBJ1-6	TGTGCCTGGAGCCCTCGGTACGCAGGGGAGGGGTCACCCCTCCACTTT	CAWSPRYAGEGSPLHF
-	TRBV2	-	TRBJ2-3	TGTGCCAGCCTATGGACTGCACCCTCAGATACGCAGTATTTT	CASLWTAPSDTQYF
TRBD1	TRBV7-9	few	TRBJ2-1	TGTGCCAGCCCGGACAGGAATGGTTCCTACAATGAGCAGTTCTTC	CASPDRNGSYNEQFF
-	TRBV6-5	few	TRBJ1-1	TGTGCCAGCAGTTACGGTGCAGGGCTTGAAGCTTTCTTT	CASSYGAGLEAFF
-	TRBV6-5	-	TRBJ2-5	TGTGCCAGCAGTTCCGGTGGGCTTGGAGAGACCCAGTACTTC	CASSSGGLGETQYF
-	TRBV30	-	TRBJ1-2	TGTGCCTGGAGTATCAGGGGAACGTGGGGAGGCTACACCTTC	CAWSIRGTWGGYTF
TRBD1	TRBV5-1	-	TRBJ2-5	TGCGCCAGCAGCTTGATGGACAGGAGTTCTTATGAGACCCAGTACTTC	CASSLMDRSSYETQYF
-	TRBV9	-	TRBJ1-3	TGTGCCAGCAGCGTAAGGTCGGGCTCTGGAAACACCATATATTTT	CASSVRSGSGNTIYF
-	TRBV30	-	TRBJ1-3	TGTGCCTGGAGTGTATTTAGCAGGGGATTCTCTGGAAACACCATATATTTT	CAWSVFSRGFSGNTIYF
TRBD2	TRBV5-1	-	TRBJ2-1	TGCGCCAGCAGCTTGTCAGGGACTAGCGGGGGGGCGGTCGGCGATGAGCAGTTCTTC	CASSLSGTSGGAVGDEQFF
-	TRBV6-1	-	TRBJ2-5	TGTGCCAGCAGTGAAATAGCCCATGAGACCCAGTACTTC	CASSEIAHETQYF
-	TRBV2	-	TRBJ1-5	TGTGCCAGTAGGGAAGGGGAGGATCAGCCCCAGCATTTT	CASREGEDQPQHF
-	TRBV6-5	-	TRBJ1-2	TGTGCCAGCAGTCCCACAGACTATGGCTACACCTTC	CASSPTDYGYTF